This T cell receptor beta chain was documented in a study of control samples from healthy donors and cancer patients. About this clone: This CDR3 is also generated by other DNA sequences in the sample.

CDR1 is MDHEN, CDR2 SYDVKM, per germline. The CDR3 is 14 residues long. Trimming left V 3 bases short and J 0 bases short, with 6 bases between. Some clones are missing from TCRdb's copy, which holds only in-frame ones; the method was immunoSEQ multiplex PCR. The table includes 230,000 or so clones, just under 95% detected once. The chain has TRBV28 and TRBJ1-5; D not resolved. The TCR sequence derives from a man in his fifties or sixties in good health. Sequencing was performed on blood. CDR3 in amino acids: CASSFSSSNQPQHF. In nucleotides, the CDR3 is TGTGCCAGCAGTTTTTCGAGTAGCAATCAGCCCCAGCATTTT.